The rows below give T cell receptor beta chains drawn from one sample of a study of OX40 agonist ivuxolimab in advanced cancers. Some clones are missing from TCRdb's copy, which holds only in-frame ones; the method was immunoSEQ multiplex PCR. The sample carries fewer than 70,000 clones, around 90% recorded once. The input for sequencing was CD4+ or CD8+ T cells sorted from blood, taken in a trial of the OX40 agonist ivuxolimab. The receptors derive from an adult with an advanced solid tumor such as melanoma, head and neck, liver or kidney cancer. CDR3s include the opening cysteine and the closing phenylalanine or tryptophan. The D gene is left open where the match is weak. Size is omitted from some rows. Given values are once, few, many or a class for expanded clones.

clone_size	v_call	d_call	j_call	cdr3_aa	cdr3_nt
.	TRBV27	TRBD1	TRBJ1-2	CASSIQGGNYGYTF	TGTGCCAGCAGTATCCAGGGGGGCAACTATGGCTACACCTTC
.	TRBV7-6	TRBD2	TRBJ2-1	CASSLGAGEGVNEQFF	TGTGCCAGCAGCTTAGGAGCGGGAGAGGGGGTCAATGAGCAGTTCTTC
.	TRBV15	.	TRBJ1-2	CATSSRGYGYTF	TGTGCCACCAGCAGCCGGGGCTATGGCTACACCTTC
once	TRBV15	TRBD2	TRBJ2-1	CATSRDIPTSDYNEQFF	TGTGCCACCAGCAGAGATATACCGACTAGCGACTACAATGAGCAGTTCTTC
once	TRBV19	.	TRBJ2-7	CASSRVQKGEQYF	TGTGCCAGTAGCCGGGTTCAAAAAGGGGAGCAGTACTTC
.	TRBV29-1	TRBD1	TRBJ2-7	CSAHSRQGPPYEQYF	TGCAGCGCCCACTCCCGACAGGGTCCCCCCTACGAGCAGTACTTC
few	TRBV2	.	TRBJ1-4	CASHRGNEKLFF	TGTGCCAGCCACCGGGGTAATGAAAAACTGTTTTTT
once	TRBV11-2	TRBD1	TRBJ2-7	CASSAVRDRHLGEQYF	TGTGCCAGCAGCGCGGTCCGGGACAGGCATTTGGGAGAGCAGTACTTC
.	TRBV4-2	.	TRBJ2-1	CASSQDRRSNEQFF	TGTGCCAGCAGCCAAGACAGGCGGAGCAATGAGCAGTTCTTC
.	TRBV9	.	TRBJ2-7	CASSVGGGQSYEQYF	TGTGCCAGCAGCGTCGGAGGGGGGCAGTCCTACGAGCAGTACTTC
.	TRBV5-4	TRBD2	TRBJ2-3	CASSAISGDTDTQYF	TGTGCCAGCAGCGCGATTAGCGGGGACACAGATACGCAGTATTTT
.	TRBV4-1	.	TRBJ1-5	CASSQATGDQPQHF	TGCGCCAGCAGCCAAGCGACAGGCGATCAGCCCCAGCATTTT
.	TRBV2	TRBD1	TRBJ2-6	CASSVLGQTLSGANVLTF	TGTGCCAGCAGTGTACTGGGACAGACTCTCTCTGGGGCCAACGTCCTGACTTTC
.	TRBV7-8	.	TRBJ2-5	CASSLDSNTQETQYF	TGTGCCAGCAGCTTAGATTCAAATACACAAGAGACCCAGTACTTC
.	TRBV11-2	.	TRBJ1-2	CASSALAGRDGYTF	TGTGCCAGCAGCGCATTAGCGGGCAGGGATGGCTACACCTTC
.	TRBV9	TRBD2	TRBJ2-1	CASSVVGLGINEQFF	TGTGCCAGCAGCGTAGTTGGACTAGGGATCAATGAGCAGTTCTTC
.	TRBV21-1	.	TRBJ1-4	CASSKATLEKLFF	TGTGCCAGCAGCAAAGCAACTTTAGAAAAACTGTTTTTT
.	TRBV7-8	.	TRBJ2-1	CASSLRDSFGYNEQFF	TGTGCCAGCAGCTTACGGGACTCATTCGGGTACAATGAGCAGTTCTTC
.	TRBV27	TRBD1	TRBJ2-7	CASSRQGNYEQYF	TGTGCCAGCAGTCGACAGGGAAACTACGAGCAGTACTTC
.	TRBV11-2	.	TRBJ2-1	CASSSDVFNEQFF	TGTGCCAGCAGCTCGGACGTTTTCAATGAGCAGTTCTTC
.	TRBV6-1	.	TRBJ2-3	CASSDSPSTDTQYF	TGTGCCAGCTCGGATTCCCCTAGCACAGATACGCAGTATTTT
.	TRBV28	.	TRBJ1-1	CASSPIKNTEAFF	TGTGCCAGCAGTCCCATTAAGAACACTGAAGCTTTCTTT
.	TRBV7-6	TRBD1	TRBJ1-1	CASSPRQGTNTEAFF	TGTGCCAGCAGCCCCAGACAGGGAACGAACACTGAAGCTTTCTTT
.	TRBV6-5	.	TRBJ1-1	CASSYVLRGVNTEAFF	TGTGCCAGCAGTTATGTTTTGCGTGGGGTGAACACTGAAGCTTTCTTT
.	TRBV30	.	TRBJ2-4	CAWSETKNIQYF	TGTGCCTGGAGCGAAACCAAAAACATTCAGTACTTC
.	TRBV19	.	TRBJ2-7	CASSSGVTYEQYF	TGTGCCAGTAGTTCAGGGGTAACCTACGAGCAGTACTTC
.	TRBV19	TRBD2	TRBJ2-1	CATGTSGSGSYNEQFF	TGTGCCACCGGGACTAGCGGGAGTGGATCCTACAATGAGCAGTTCTTC
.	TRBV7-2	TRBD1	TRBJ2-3	CASAADRVATDTQYF	TGTGCCAGCGCTGCTGACAGGGTTGCTACAGATACGCAGTATTTT
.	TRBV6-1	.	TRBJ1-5	CASRVGQPQHF	TGTGCCAGCAGGGTAGGTCAGCCCCAGCATTTT
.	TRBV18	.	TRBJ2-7	CASSASPGTVQGEQYF	TGTGCCAGCTCAGCTTCCCCCGGGACTGTCCAAGGCGAGCAGTACTTC
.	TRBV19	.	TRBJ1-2	CASSIGPDRLNYGYTF	TGTGCCAGTAGCATAGGTCCAGACAGGCTCAACTATGGCTACACCTTC
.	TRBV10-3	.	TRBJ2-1	CAISDSRSNNEQFF	TGTGCCATCAGTGATTCGAGATCAAACAATGAGCAGTTCTTC
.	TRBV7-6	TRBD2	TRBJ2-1	CASSSPTGLAGVSGNEQFF	TGTGCCAGCAGCTCCCCCACGGGACTAGCGGGAGTTTCGGGCAATGAGCAGTTCTTC
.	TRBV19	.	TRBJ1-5	CASSIAGVNQPQHF	TGTGCCAGTAGTATAGCTGGGGTAAATCAGCCCCAGCATTTT
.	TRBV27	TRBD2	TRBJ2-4	CASSLGAGGPAKNIQYF	TGTGCCAGCAGTTTAGGAGCGGGAGGGCCTGCCAAAAACATTCAGTACTTC
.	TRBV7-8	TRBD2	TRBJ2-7	CASSEWGLASYEQYF	TGTGCCAGCAGCGAGTGGGGACTAGCAAGCTACGAGCAGTACTTC
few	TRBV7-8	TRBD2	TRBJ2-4	CASTRREDENIQYF	TGTGCCAGCACCCGACGGGAGGACGAAAACATTCAGTACTTC
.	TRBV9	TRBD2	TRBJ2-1	CASSVGTSGRSYNEQFF	TGTGCCAGCAGCGTGGGGACTAGCGGGAGATCCTACAATGAGCAGTTCTTC
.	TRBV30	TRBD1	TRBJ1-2	CAWRPPLRDRHGYTF	TGTGCCTGGAGACCCCCACTCCGGGACAGGCATGGCTACACCTTC
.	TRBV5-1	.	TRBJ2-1	CASAGENNEQFF	TGCGCCAGCGCCGGGGAAAACAATGAGCAGTTCTTC
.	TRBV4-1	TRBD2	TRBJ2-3	CASIGSGSGTDTQYF	TGCGCCAGCATCGGTAGCGGGTCCGGCACAGATACGCAGTATTTT
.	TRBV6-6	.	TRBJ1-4	CASSHRANNEKLFF	TGTGCCAGCAGCCACAGGGCTAATAATGAAAAACTGTTTTTT
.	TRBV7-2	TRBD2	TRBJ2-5	CASSLTLAGQETQYF	TGTGCCAGCAGCCTCACATTAGCGGGCCAAGAGACCCAGTACTTC
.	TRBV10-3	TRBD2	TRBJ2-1	CAISEGTSGRGEQFF	TGTGCCATCAGTGAAGGGACTAGCGGGAGGGGTGAGCAGTTCTTC
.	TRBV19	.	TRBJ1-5	CASSWLVRRQPQHF	TGTGCCAGTAGCTGGTTAGTCCGTCGTCAGCCCCAGCATTTT
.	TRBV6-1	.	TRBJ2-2	CASSTGGPNTGELFF	TGTGCCAGCAGTACCGGGGGCCCAAACACCGGGGAGCTGTTTTTT
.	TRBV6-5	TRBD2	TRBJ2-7	CASSYSNRRGGQYF	TGTGCCAGCAGTTACTCAAACCGACGGGGGGGGCAGTACTTC
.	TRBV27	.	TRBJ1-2	CASSLSGSYGYTF	TGTGCCAGCAGTTTATCTGGAAGCTATGGCTACACCTTC
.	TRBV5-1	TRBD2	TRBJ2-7	CASSLGLAGSHEQYF	TGCGCCAGCAGCCTGGGACTAGCGGGATCCCACGAGCAGTACTTC
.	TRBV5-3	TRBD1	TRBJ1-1	CARSLGQGVDTEAFF	TGTGCCAGAAGCTTAGGACAGGGGGTAGACACTGAAGCTTTCTTT
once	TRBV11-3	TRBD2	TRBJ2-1	CASSKGDLAGGSSYNEQFF	TGTGCCAGCAGCAAAGGAGACCTAGCGGGAGGAAGCTCCTACAATGAGCAGTTCTTC
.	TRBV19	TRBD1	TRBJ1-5	CASSVPGQGAVQPQHF	TGTGCCAGTAGTGTTCCGGGACAGGGGGCGGTTCAGCCCCAGCATTTT